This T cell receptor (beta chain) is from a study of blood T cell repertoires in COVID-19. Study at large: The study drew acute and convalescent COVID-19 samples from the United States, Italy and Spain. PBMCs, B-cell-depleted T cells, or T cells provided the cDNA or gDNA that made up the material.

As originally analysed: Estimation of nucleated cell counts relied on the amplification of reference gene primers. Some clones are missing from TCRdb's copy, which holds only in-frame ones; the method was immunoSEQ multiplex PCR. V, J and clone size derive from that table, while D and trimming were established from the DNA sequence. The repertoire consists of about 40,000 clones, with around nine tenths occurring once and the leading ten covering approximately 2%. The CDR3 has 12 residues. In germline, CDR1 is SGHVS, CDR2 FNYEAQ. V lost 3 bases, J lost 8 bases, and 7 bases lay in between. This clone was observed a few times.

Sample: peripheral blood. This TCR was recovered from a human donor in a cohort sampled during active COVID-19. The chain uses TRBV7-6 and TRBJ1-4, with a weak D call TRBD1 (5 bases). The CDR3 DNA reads TGTGCCAGCAGCTTTGGGGCGGAAAAACTGTTTTTT. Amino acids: CASSFGAEKLFF.